These 15 T cell receptor beta chains were all obtained from the same sample, sequenced in a study of blood T cell repertoires in COVID-19. Profiled with immunoSEQ multiplex PCR; TCRdb holds only in-frame clones, not every one. The table includes around 130,000 clones, about nine tenths detected once. Input material: peripheral blood. The receptors here all came from a woman older than 75 with acute or convalescent COVID-19.

V and J are TRBV19 and TRBJ1-2; D call uncertain. V dropped 3 bases and J dropped 3 bases, with 14 bases sitting between them. This CDR3 contains 15 residues. Germline V gives CDR1 LNHDA, CDR2 SQIVND (reference sequence). The CDR3 protein is CASSIREVLDYGYTF. In DNA form, the CDR3 reads TGTGCCAGTAGTATCCGGGAAGTATTAGACTATGGCTACACCTTC.

V is TRBV12-3 or TRBV12-4 and J is TRBJ1-2; TRBD1 is a possible D gene (5 bases). Trimming pared 6 bases from V and 8 bases from J, leaving 10 bases between. The CDR3 has 11 amino acids. CDR3 in amino acids: CASSRGEGYTF. The DNA of the CDR3 is TGTGCCAGCAGCCGGGGGGAAGGCTACACCTTC.

This clone was seen just once. The chain carries TRBV12-5 and TRBJ2-7; 7 nucleotides agree with TRBD1. With 6 bases clipped from V and 0 bases from J, the junction kept 8 bases outside the gene matches. Germline assignment: CDR1 LGHNT and CDR2 FRNRAP. The CDR3 is 15 amino acids. The DNA for the CDR3 is TGTGCTAGTGGCCCCGGACAGGTCGGCTCCTACGAGCAGTACTTC. Translation: CASGPGQVGSYEQYF.

V and J are TRBV3-1 (or the pseudogene TRBV3-2) and TRBJ1-1; 9 bases align to TRBD1. The germline V gene has CDR1 LGHDT and CDR2 YNNKEL (reference sequence). The J segment lost 9 bases and the V segment lost 4 bases, leaving 9 bases of the junction unmatched. The CDR3 extends over 14 amino acids. The CDR3 nucleotides read TGTGCCAGCAGCCTTGAAGGGGGGACAGGGAAAGCTTTCTTT. It translates to CASSLEGGTGKAFF.

The J gene is TRBJ2-6, the V gene TRBV2; no reliable D call. The V gene's germline CDR1 is SNHLY and CDR2 FYNNEI. CDR3 size: 15 residues. V gave up 2 bases and J gave up 0 bases, with 5 bases separating them. The CDR3 sequence is CASSELASGANVLTF. CDR3 in DNA: TGTGCCAGCAGTGAACTGGCCTCTGGGGCCAACGTCCTGACTTTC.

The chain employs TRBV3-1 (or the pseudogene TRBV3-2) and TRBJ1-1; 7 bases are a match to TRBD1. J was trimmed by 3 bases and V by 2 bases; bases with no gene match: 15. CDR3 size: 18 residues. Germline V CDR1 and CDR2: LGHDT, YNNKEL (reference sequence). CDR3 loop: CASSQSLSRGWKYTEAFF. The CDR3, as DNA: TGTGCCAGCAGCCAATCGTTATCCAGGGGGTGGAAGTACACTGAAGCTTTCTTT.

This clone was observed once. This chain joins TRBV3-1 (or the pseudogene TRBV3-2) and TRBJ2-3; 9 bases agree with TRBD1. The length of the CDR3 is 16 residues. V lost 4 bases to trimming and J lost 1 base; unmatched junction nucleotides: 6. Germline V gives CDR1 LGHDT, CDR2 YNNKEL (reference sequence). In DNA, the CDR3 is TGTGCCAGCAGCCCACACAGGGGGCTTGGCACAGATACGCAGTATTTT. It codes for CASSPHRGLGTDTQYF.

V and J are TRBV2 and TRBJ1-5; D gene unclear. V lost 1 base, J lost 6 bases, and 4 bases lay in between. In germline, CDR1 is SNHLY, CDR2 FYNNEI. The CDR3 has 12 amino acids. CDR3 DNA: TGTGCCAGCAGTGAAGGCGTTCAGCCCCAGCATTTT. Its translation: CASSEGVQPQHF.

CDR3 amino acids: CASSYSGYGYTF. CDR3 in DNA: TGTGCCAGCAGTTACTCCGGCTATGGCTACACCTTC. The chain is built from TRBV6-2 or TRBV6-3 and TRBJ1-2, with D hard to call. The length of the CDR3 is 12 residues. The germline V gene encodes CDR1 MNHEY and CDR2 SVGEGT. The V end was cut by 0 bases, the J end by 4 bases, with 3 bases between.

The chain couples TRBV5-1 to TRBJ1-2; possible D gene TRBD1, 6 bases. Deletions cut 4 bases from V and 7 bases from J, with 14 bases between. From germline, CDR1 is SGHRS and CDR2 YFSETQ. This CDR3 is built from 13 residues. Here the CDR3 reads CASSQGQGVGYTF. CDR3 bases: TGCGCCAGCAGCCAGGGACAAGGAGTTGGCTACACCTTC.

This rearrangement joins TRBV6-5 to TRBJ2-2; a possible D gene is TRBD1 (6 bases). The CDR3 covers 14 residues. Trimming took off 6 bases at V and 4 bases at J, with 12 bases between the two ends. The V gene's germline CDR1 is MNHEY and CDR2 SVGAGI. As DNA, the CDR3 is TGTGCCAGCAGACCAGGGGCCGGCACCGGGGAGCTGTTTTTT. This translates into CASRPGAGTGELFF.

The V and J genes are TRBV6-2 or TRBV6-3 and TRBJ1-5; 7 nucleotides align to TRBD1. V trimming: 2 bases; J trimming: 0 bases; junction bases outside the gene matches: 10. Germline loops: CDR1 MNHEY, CDR2 SVGEGT. The CDR3 totals 18 residues. This CDR3 reads CASSYEPGTVNSNQPQHF. Here the CDR3 DNA reads TGTGCCAGCAGTTACGAACCTGGGACAGTGAATAGCAATCAGCCCCAGCATTTT.

The J gene is TRBJ1-3, the V gene TRBV2, with 7 bases that match TRBD1. Germline CDR1 SNHLY, CDR2 FYNNEI. J lost 0 bases, V lost 8 bases, and 13 bases had no gene match. The CDR3 totals 17 residues. CDR3 DNA: TGTGCCAGCCTTTCAGAGGGACAGCCAACCTCTGGAAACACCATATATTTT. Amino acid sequence: CASLSEGQPTSGNTIYF.

The V and J genes are TRBV29-1 and TRBJ1-5; D uncertain. This CDR3 is 12 amino acids long. V shed 5 bases and J shed 3 bases, with 8 bases lying between them. Germline V lookup: CDR1 SQVTM, CDR2 ANQGSEA. The CDR3 region is CSVSGNNQPQHF. In nucleotides, the CDR3 is TGCAGCGTTTCCGGGAACAATCAGCCCCAGCATTTT.

This chain uses TRBV18 with TRBJ2-7, with 8 bases that match TRBD2. V lost 3 bases to trimming and J lost 2 bases; unmatched junction nucleotides: 9. The CDR3 spans 16 residues. Per germline, CDR1 KGHSH and CDR2 LQKENI. As DNA, the CDR3 is TGTGCCAGCTCACCCCCGGGGGGGTTGGTGGCCTACGAGCAGTACTTC. Translating it yields CASSPPGGLVAYEQYF.